This TCR beta chain is drawn from a study of radiation and T cells in renal cell carcinoma. The data were produced by immunoSEQ multiplex PCR, yet TCRdb's version contains in-frame clones alone and is incomplete. Of about 73,000 clones listed, around four fifths are singletons. The J segment lost 1 base and the V segment lost 5 bases, leaving 3 bases of the junction unmatched. The length of the CDR3 is 14 residues. Germline lookup yields CDR1 SGHAT and CDR2 FQNNGV. Documented time point: blood 4 weeks post-SBRT, at nephrectomy. Described treatment: 15 Gy SBRT to primary tumor, nephrectomy 4 weeks later.

This sequence originates from a woman aged 60-70 years with renal cell carcinoma. The specimen was blood, collected from a patient whose treatment included radiotherapy and nephrectomy. The chain combines TRBV11-2 with TRBJ1-1; 8 nucleotides line up with TRBD1. Here the CDR3 reads CASSARGPNTEAFF. The CDR3 DNA sequence: TGTGCCAGCAGCGCCAGGGGGCCGAACACTGAAGCTTTCTTT. Together with reference TRBV11-2 and TRBJ1-1, the CDR3 gives the full variable domain: EAGVAQSPRYKIIEKRQSVAFWCNPISGHATLYWYQQILGQGPKLLIQFQNNGVVDDSQLPKDRFSAERLKGVDSTLKIQPAKLEDSAVYLCASSARGPNTEAFFGQGTRLTVV.